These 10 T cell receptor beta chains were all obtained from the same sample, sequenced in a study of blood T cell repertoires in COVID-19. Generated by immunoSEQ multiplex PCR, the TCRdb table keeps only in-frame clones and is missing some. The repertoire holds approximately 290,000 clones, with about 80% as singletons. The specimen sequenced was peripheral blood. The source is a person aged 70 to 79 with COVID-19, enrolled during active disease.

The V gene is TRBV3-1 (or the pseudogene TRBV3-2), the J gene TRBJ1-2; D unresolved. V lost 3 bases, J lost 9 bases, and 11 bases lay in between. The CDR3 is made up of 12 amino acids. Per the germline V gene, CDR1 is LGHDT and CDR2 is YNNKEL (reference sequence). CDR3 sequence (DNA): TGTGCCAGCAGCCAGCGCAGCGGGAGCTACACCTTC. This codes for CASSQRSGSYTF.

For the CDR3, the DNA is TGTGCCAGCAGCTTGGACAGTCCGGAGCAGTACTTC. It is translated as CASSLDSPEQYF. This chain uses TRBV5-6 with TRBJ2-7; D is undetermined. The CDR3 consists of 12 residues. In germline, CDR1 is SGHDT, CDR2 YYEEEE. Trimming removed 0 bases at V and 7 bases at J, with 8 bases between.

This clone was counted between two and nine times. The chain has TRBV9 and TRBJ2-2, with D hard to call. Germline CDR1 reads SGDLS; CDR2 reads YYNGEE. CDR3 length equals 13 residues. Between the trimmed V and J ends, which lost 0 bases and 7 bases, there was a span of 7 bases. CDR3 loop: CASSVVLDGELFF. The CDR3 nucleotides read TGTGCCAGCAGCGTAGTTCTAGACGGGGAGCTGTTTTTT. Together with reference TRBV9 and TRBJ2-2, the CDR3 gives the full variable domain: DSGVTQTPKHLITATGQRVTLRCSPRSGDLSVYWYQQSLDQGLQFLIQYYNGEERAKGNILERFSAQQFPDLHSELNLSSLELGDSALYFCASSVVLDGELFFGEGSRLTVL.

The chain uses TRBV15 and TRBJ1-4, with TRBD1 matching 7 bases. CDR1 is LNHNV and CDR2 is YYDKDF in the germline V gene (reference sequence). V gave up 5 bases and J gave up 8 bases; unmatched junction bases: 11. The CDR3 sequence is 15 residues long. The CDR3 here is CATSSQGTASEKLFF. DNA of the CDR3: TGTGCCACCAGCTCTCAGGGGACAGCCTCAGAAAAACTGTTTTTT.

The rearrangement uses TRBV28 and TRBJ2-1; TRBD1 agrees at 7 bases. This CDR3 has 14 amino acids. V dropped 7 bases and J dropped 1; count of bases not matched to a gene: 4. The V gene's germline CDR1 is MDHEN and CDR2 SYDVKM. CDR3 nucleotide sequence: TGTGCCAGCACAACAGGGGATTCCTACAATGAGCAGTTCTTC. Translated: CASTTGDSYNEQFF.

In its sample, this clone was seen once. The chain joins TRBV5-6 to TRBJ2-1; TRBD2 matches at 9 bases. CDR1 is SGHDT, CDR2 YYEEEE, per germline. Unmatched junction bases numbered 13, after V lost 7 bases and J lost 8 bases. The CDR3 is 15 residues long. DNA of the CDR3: TGTGCCAGCTCCGAGGGGGCGGGAGGGCCGGATGAGCAGTTCTTC. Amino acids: CASSEGAGGPDEQFF.

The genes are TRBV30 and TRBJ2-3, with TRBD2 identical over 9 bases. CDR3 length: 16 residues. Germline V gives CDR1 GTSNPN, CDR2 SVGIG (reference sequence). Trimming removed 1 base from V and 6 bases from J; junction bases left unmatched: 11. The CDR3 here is CAWSEGIAGVMDTQYF. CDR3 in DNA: TGTGCCTGGAGTGAGGGGATAGCGGGAGTCATGGATACGCAGTATTTT.

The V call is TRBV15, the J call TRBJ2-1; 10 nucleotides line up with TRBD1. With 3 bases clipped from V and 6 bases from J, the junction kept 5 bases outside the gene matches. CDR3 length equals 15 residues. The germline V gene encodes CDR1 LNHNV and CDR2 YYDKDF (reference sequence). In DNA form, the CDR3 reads TGTGCCACCAGCAGCGGGACAGGGGTGTCCAATGAGCAGTTCTTC. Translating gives CATSSGTGVSNEQFF.

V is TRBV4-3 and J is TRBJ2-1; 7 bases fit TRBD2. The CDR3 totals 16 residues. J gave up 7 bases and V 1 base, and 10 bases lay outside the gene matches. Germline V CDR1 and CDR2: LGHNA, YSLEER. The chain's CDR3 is CASSQGGLAVFNEQFF. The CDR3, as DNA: TGCGCCAGCAGCCAAGGTGGTCTAGCGGTTTTTAATGAGCAGTTCTTC.

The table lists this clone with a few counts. CDR3 DNA sequence: TGTGCCATCAGGGACTCCGGGACAGGGGCTCTCCGAACCTACGAGCAGTACTTC. It specifies CAIRDSGTGALRTYEQYF. This chain connects TRBV10-3 to TRBJ2-7; 10 positions agree with TRBD1. CDR3 size: 18 residues. The germline CDR1 and CDR2 sequences are ENHRY and SYGVKD. Trimming took 6 bases from V and 2 from J; bases not matched to a gene: 16.